This is a list of T cell receptor beta chains from one sample in a study of blood T cell repertoires in COVID-19. Some clones are missing from TCRdb's copy, which holds only in-frame ones; the method was immunoSEQ multiplex PCR. The sample lists around 120,000 clones, 87% seen once, with under 30% in the top ten. The source material was peripheral blood. The origin of the receptors is a woman in her 70s with acute or convalescent COVID-19. Each CDR3 is given with its conserved first and last residue. A D gene is named only where the DNA matches it firmly. Only part of the rows carry a size: once, few, many, or a class if the clone is expanded.

- | TRBJ2-2 | TRBV28 | - | CASSPPRGRTGELFF | TGTGCCAGCAGTCCCCCGAGAGGGAGAACCGGGGAGCTGTTTTTT
once | TRBJ2-7 | TRBV2 | - | CASGGGYWGHEQYF | TGTGCCAGCGGGGGGGGCTATTGGGGCCACGAGCAGTACTTC
- | TRBJ2-5 | TRBV28 | - | CASSAPETQYF | TGTGCCAGCAGCGCGCCAGAGACCCAGTACTTC
- | TRBJ1-3 | TRBV7-2 | TRBD1 | CASRRRTGGTGNTIYF | TGTGCCAGCAGACGAAGAACAGGGGGAACTGGAAACACCATATATTTT
- | TRBJ2-5 | TRBV9 | TRBD2 | CASSVVSGAGETQYF | TGTGCCAGCAGCGTAGTGAGCGGGGCCGGGGAGACCCAGTACTTC
- | TRBJ1-1 | TRBV2 | TRBD1 | CASSESWTGMNTEAFF | TGTGCCAGCAGTGAATCGTGGACAGGGATGAACACTGAAGCTTTCTTT
- | TRBJ1-4 | TRBV28 | - | CASSLREKLFF | TGTGCCAGCAGTTTGAGGGAAAAACTGTTTTTT
- | TRBJ2-7 | TRBV5-1 | TRBD2 | CASHIGGATYEQYF | TGCGCCAGTCATATCGGGGGGGCGACCTACGAGCAGTACTTC
once | TRBJ2-7 | TRBV30 | TRBD1 | CAWRRTGTYEQYF | TGTGCCTGGAGAAGGACAGGAACCTACGAGCAGTACTTC
once | TRBJ1-1 | TRBV3-1/TRBV3-2 | - | CASSLGGLSGAFF | TGTGCCAGCAGCCTAGGGGGTTTGTCTGGAGCTTTCTTT
once | TRBJ1-5 | TRBV5-1 | - | CASSLSSNQPQHF | TGCGCCAGCAGCTTGTCGTCCAATCAGCCCCAGCATTTT
- | TRBJ2-5 | TRBV14 | - | CASSAGGWTQYF | TGTGCCAGCAGCGCGGGTGGGTGGACCCAGTACTTC
- | TRBJ2-1 | TRBV28 | TRBD2 | CASRDLLAGGDEQFF | TGTGCCAGCAGGGACCTTCTAGCGGGGGGGGATGAGCAGTTCTTC
- | TRBJ1-4 | TRBV10-2 | TRBD1 | CASSRTGNEKLFF | TGCGCCAGCAGCAGGACAGGGAATGAAAAACTGTTTTTT
- | TRBJ2-1 | TRBV10-2 | TRBD2 | CASSESIRLAGTDNEQFF | TGCGCCAGCAGTGAGTCGATTCGACTAGCGGGGACCGACAATGAGCAGTTCTTC
- | TRBJ2-3 | TRBV15 | TRBD2 | CATSRGPVLAGSTDTQYF | TGTGCCACCAGCAGAGGGCCCGTTCTAGCGGGGTCCACAGATACGCAGTATTTT
- | TRBJ1-3 | TRBV6-5 | - | CASSWSQWNTIYF | TGTGCCAGCAGTTGGTCTCAGTGGAACACCATATATTTT